This T cell receptor beta chain was obtained from a study of OX40 agonist ivuxolimab in advanced cancers. Whole-study context: It was permissible to have had prior anti-PD-1, anti-PD-L1 or anti-CTLA-4 therapy, and approximately 38% had some.

Method: immunoSEQ multiplex PCR; TCRdb's copy keeps in-frame clones and lacks some. Among around 25,000 clones listed, over 70% were seen once. The length of the CDR3 is 15 residues. CDR1 and CDR2 (germline): SNHLY, FYNNEI. Trimming removed 8 bases from V and 8 bases from J; junction bases left unmatched: 14. On this clone itself: As yet, its antigen is unknown.

Study-wide results and limits: Clonal expansion by week 6 occurred in CD4+ and CD8+ blood T cells (at 0.1 to 3.0 mg/kg).

This clonotype was sampled from an adult with an advanced solid tumor such as melanoma, head and neck, liver or kidney cancer. The sample in question was CD4+ or CD8+ T cells sorted from blood, obtained in a trial of the OX40 agonist ivuxolimab. This chain uses TRBV2 with TRBJ2-1, with TRBD1 identical over 8 bases. The CDR3 reads CASLNLPTGADEQFF. As DNA, the CDR3 is TGTGCCAGCTTAAACCTCCCGACAGGGGCGGATGAGCAGTTCTTC. The variable domain in full, with the rest retrieved from reference TRBV2 and TRBJ2-1, is EPEVTQTPSHQVTQMGQEVILRCVPISNHLYFYWYRQILGQKVEFLVSFYNNEISEKSEIFDDQFSVERPDGSNFTLKIRSTKLEDSAMYFCASLNLPTGADEQFFGPGTRLTVL.